These 13 T cell receptor beta chains came from one sample sequenced in a study of CD4+ T cells in melanoma. Produced via immunoSEQ multiplex PCR; TCRdb's table is partial and in-frame only. The sample lists over 100,000 clones, 92% occurring once. The material sequenced was peripheral blood. Source of these receptors: a human donor with melanoma.

The J gene is TRBJ2-1, the V gene TRBV28; 9 bases agree with TRBD2. CDR3 size: 16 residues. Trimming took 11 bases from V and 1 from J; bases not matched to a gene: 12. Germline CDR1 MDHEN, CDR2 SYDVKM. The DNA for the CDR3 is TGTGCCGTTCGTGGCGGGGGGGATCCTTCCTACAATGAGCAGTTCTTC. Residues: CAVRGGGDPSYNEQFF.

The V and J genes are TRBV11-2 and TRBJ2-5; the match to TRBD2 covers 8 bases. CDR1 and CDR2 (germline): SGHAT, FQNNGV. This CDR3 spans 18 amino acids. Germline trimming cut 5 bases from V and 10 bases from J; bases unmatched to any gene: 24. CDR3 in amino acids: CASSPSPREGRIGEGQYF. The CDR3 nucleotides are TGTGCCAGCAGCCCATCCCCCCGGGAGGGCCGGATCGGAGAGGGCCAGTACTTC.

The CDR3 DNA follows: TGTGCCAGCAGCGTCGACGGGCCAAGCACAGATACGCAGTATTTT. Protein product: CASSVDGPSTDTQYF. The rearrangement uses TRBV9 and TRBJ2-3; D unresolved. V lost 2 bases and J 0 bases, leaving 10 bases between the germline ends. In germline, CDR1 is SGDLS, CDR2 YYNGEE. This CDR3 contains 15 residues. Full variable domain (missing parts from reference TRBV9 and TRBJ2-3): DSGVTQTPKHLITATGQRVTLRCSPRSGDLSVYWYQQSLDQGLQFLIQYYNGEERAKGNILERFSAQQFPDLHSELNLSSLELGDSALYFCASSVDGPSTDTQYFGPGTRLTVL.

The gene calls are TRBV6-1 and TRBJ1-2, with 7 bases aligning to TRBD1. This CDR3 is 13 amino acids long. V trimming: 4 bases; J trimming: 3 bases; junction bases outside the gene matches: 2. The germline gives CDR1 MNHNS, CDR2 SASEGT. The CDR3 bases are TGTGCCAGCAGTGGGGGACAGTACTATGGCTACACCTTC. Protein sequence: CASSGGQYYGYTF.

A word on this clone: The same CDR3 arises from other DNA sequences in this sample as well. This chain links TRBV5-1 with TRBJ2-3; D may be TRBD1 (6 bases). This CDR3 is 13 amino acids long. With 2 bases removed from V and 6 bases from J, the gap between germline ends came to 10 bases. The germline CDR1 and CDR2 sequences are SGHRS and YFSETQ. The CDR3 sequence: CASSFWGRDTQYF. Written as DNA, the CDR3 is TGCGCCAGCAGCTTCTGGGGGCGGGATACGCAGTATTTT.

The chain recombines TRBV5-1 with TRBJ2-7; D might be TRBD1 (5 bases). V lost 2 bases, J lost 5 bases, and 11 bases lay in between. The CDR3 contains 13 residues. Germline CDR1 reads SGHRS; CDR2 reads YFSETQ. The CDR3 loop is CASSFAGYDEQYF. In nucleotides, the CDR3 is TGCGCCAGCAGCTTCGCAGGGTACGACGAGCAGTACTTC.

This chain links TRBV5-1 with TRBJ2-6, with a tentative D call TRBD1 (6 bases). The CDR3 covers 15 residues. With 4 bases removed from V and 4 bases from J, the gap between germline ends came to 12 bases. Per germline, CDR1 SGHRS and CDR2 YFSETQ. The chain's CDR3 is CASSATGLGANVLTF. CDR3 nucleotide sequence: TGCGCCAGCAGCGCCACAGGGCTCGGGGCCAACGTCCTGACTTTC.

The CDR3 protein is CASSEQGIGTEAFF. The CDR3 DNA follows: TGTGCCAGTAGTGAACAGGGGATCGGCACTGAAGCTTTCTTT. V usage is TRBV19 and J usage is TRBJ1-1, with 7 bases identical to TRBD1. Germline CDR1 reads LNHDA; CDR2 reads SQIVND (reference sequence). With V trimmed by 5 bases and J by 4 bases, 7 bases remained unmatched. The CDR3 is 14 residues long.

V and J are TRBV5-8 and TRBJ2-5; no clear D gene. V was shortened by 4 bases and J by 1 base, with 11 bases between the two germline ends. This CDR3 has 14 residues. Germline V gene sequence: CDR1 SGHTS, CDR2 YDEGEE. The CDR3 DNA is TGTGCCAGCAGCCCTCGACACTTCCAAGAGACCCAGTACTTC. Translating it yields CASSPRHFQETQYF.

The chain is built from TRBV7-6 and TRBJ2-7; 8 positions match TRBD1. The germline gives CDR1 SGHVS, CDR2 FNYEAQ. The CDR3 covers 14 residues. V gave up 5 bases and J gave up 3 bases; unmatched junction bases: 6. As DNA, the CDR3 is TGTGCCAGCAGCCCCGGGACAGGTAGCTACGAGCAGTACTTC. This translates into CASSPGTGSYEQYF.

CDR3 DNA sequence: TGTGCCAGCAGCCGCACTCCGGGACAGGTCTATGGCTACACCTTC. Translating gives CASSRTPGQVYGYTF. The chain recombines TRBV7-2 with TRBJ1-2; 8 bases line up with TRBD1. With 5 bases clipped from V and 4 bases from J, the junction kept 9 bases outside the gene matches. Germline V gene sequence: CDR1 SGHTA, CDR2 FQGNSA. The CDR3 contains 15 residues.

Only one count was recorded for this clone. The V and J genes are TRBV4-2 and TRBJ2-7, with TRBD2 as a possible D gene (7 bases). There are 16 residues in the CDR3. Per germline, CDR1 LGHNA and CDR2 YNFKEQ. Trimming took 0 bases from V and 3 from J, leaving 15 bases between them. The CDR3 spells CASSQDPGRGFYEQYF. For the CDR3, the DNA is TGTGCCAGCAGCCAAGATCCTGGGAGGGGGTTCTACGAGCAGTACTTC.

The chain is built from TRBV4-3 and TRBJ2-1; 8 nucleotides align to TRBD2. CDR1 LGHNA and CDR2 YSLEER come from the germline V gene. CDR3 length equals 15 residues. V lost 4 bases, J lost 2 bases, and 4 bases stayed unmatched. CDR3 protein: CASSPALAAYNEQFF. In nucleotides, the CDR3 is TGCGCCAGCAGCCCCGCACTAGCGGCCTACAATGAGCAGTTCTTC.